This TCR beta chain was profiled in a study of cytomegalovirus exposure and HLA in healthy donors. Study findings and constraints: In a later analysis, compared with equally common non-associated chains, HLA-associated beta chains were more expanded. No immune exposure information besides CMV serostatus was available.

The PCR made use of 60 Vbeta and 13 Jbeta primers. Libraries were prepared by immunoSEQ multiplex PCR; TCRdb keeps only in-frame clonotypes and omits some of them. The sample includes about 140,000 clones, roughly 80% of them seen just once. On this clone itself: The antigen is unknown.

Germline CDR1 and CDR2: MDHEN and SYDVKM. V shed 10 bases and J 4 bases; nucleotides not matched to a gene: 14. The CDR3 is made up of 15 amino acids. The TCR comes from a middle-aged man in good health and CMV-seronegative. The chain recombines TRBV28 with TRBJ1-2; 8 positions match TRBD1. The sequenced sample consisted of PBMCs. The CDR3 loop reads CATREPSGGGYGYTF. The CDR3 DNA sequence: TGTGCCACCCGGGAACCGTCAGGGGGCGGCTATGGCTACACCTTC.